Sequencing of this T cell receptor beta chain was carried out in a study of monozygotic twins with cystic fibrosis. Assay used: immunoSEQ multiplex PCR; TCRdb lists only in-frame clones, some missing. The repertoire holds about 30,000 clones, with 90% as singletons. This CDR3 is built from 12 residues. Germline V gene lookup returns CDR1 SQVTM and CDR2 ANQGSEA. V dropped 1 base and J dropped 3 bases, with 6 bases sitting between them. Sequencing was carried out using blood. This clonotype originated in a girl aged 2-10 years with cystic fibrosis. The J gene is TRBJ1-1, the V gene TRBV29-1; D is possibly TRBD1 (5 bases). In DNA form, the CDR3 reads TGCAGCGTTGAAGCAGGGTACACTGAAGCTTTCTTT. Translated: CSVEAGYTEAFF.